This T cell receptor beta chain is drawn from a study of T cells after yellow fever vaccination. Study outcomes and limitations: Detected again after the booster were most primary-vaccination clones, at nearly 97% CD4 and 70% to 90% CD8.

The 5'RACE template-switching step produced TCR cDNA and added a universal primer site and UMIs. TCRdb re-analysed the 5' RACE reads in MiXCR, keeping a single row per CDR3 protein. The data show around 100,000 distinct CDR3 sequences, roughly 8.4% seen once. J lost 7 bases, V lost 8 bases, and 9 bases had no gene match. The germline gives CDR1 ENHRY, CDR2 SYGVKD. The CDR3 is 14 amino acids. This clonotype was counted ten times or more. Its antigen is not known. This receptor was taken from a man aged 25 to 45 who received the YFV17D yellow fever vaccine. The material was CD8+ T cells sorted from PBMCs, obtained 45 days after the yellow fever booster vaccination. The chain links TRBV10-3 to TRBJ2-1; 9 bases are a match to TRBD2. CDR3 protein: CAIRLSGSGNEQFF. DNA for the CDR3: TGTGCCATCCGCCTTAGCGGGAGCGGTAATGAGCAGTTCTTC.